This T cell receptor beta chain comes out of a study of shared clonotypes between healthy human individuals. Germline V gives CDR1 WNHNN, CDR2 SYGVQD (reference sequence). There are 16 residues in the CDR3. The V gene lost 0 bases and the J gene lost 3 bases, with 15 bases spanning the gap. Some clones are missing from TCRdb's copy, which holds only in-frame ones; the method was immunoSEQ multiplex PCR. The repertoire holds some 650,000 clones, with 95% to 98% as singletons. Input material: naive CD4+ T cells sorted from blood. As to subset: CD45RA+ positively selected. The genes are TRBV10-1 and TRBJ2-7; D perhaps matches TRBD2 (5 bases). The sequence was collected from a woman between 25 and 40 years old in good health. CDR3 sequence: CASSESFSLAGYEQYF. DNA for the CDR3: TGCGCCAGCAGTGAGTCGTTTTCTCTAGCAGGCTACGAGCAGTACTTC.